What follows is one TCR beta chain and its context. Which antigen it targets is not known. No much larger clonotype is one base removed from it; base qualities were not supplied. The donors were healthy, HIV-negative adults who had no recently reported acute infections or vaccinations. Only Caucasian adults living in Nashville, Tennessee, USA were represented among the donors. For unsorted samples, roughly 90 million PBMCs were counted, and genomic DNA was extracted using the QIAamp DNA Blood Mini kit. After blood collection by leukapheresis, PBMCs were isolated using Ficoll-Histopaque density gradient centrifugation and then cryopreserved in the vapor phase of liquid nitrogen. This entry comes from a study of shared clonotypes between healthy human individuals (dated by TCRdb to 2018 to 2020). Regarding the complete study: The cohort comprised a couple of women and three men aged 18 to 49 years. To estimate repertoire size and how much clonotypes are shared between individuals, the study performed deep sequencing of blood TCR repertoires from five healthy adults. To increase sequencing depth and limit assay-specific biases, different laboratories used diverse techniques to prepare libraries and sequence TCR repertoires. Per donor, leukapheresis produced somewhere between about 0.9 and 10 billion PBMCs. What the study reported, not specific to this receptor: Sampling was restricted to blood, and TCR repertoires in tissue are likely to differ from TCR repertoires in blood. Based on pairwise subsampling, the degree of clonotype sharing among donors was expected to be affected by sequencing depth. Because the study included only a small number of donors, the genetic and exposure-history diversity represented was limited.

Using the deep immunoSEQ assay, multiplex PCR amplified TCR CDR3 regions from genomic DNA. Extracted genomic DNA from each cell subset was spread evenly across all wells of several immunoSEQ 96-well plates, with each plate serving as a replicate. Each replicate PCR for unsorted PBMC received approximately 0.3 ug genomic DNA, equal to about 30,000 T cell genomes. Ten immunoSEQ deep assay plates were used to sequence unsorted PBMC genomic DNA. Purified libraries were measured with a Qubit 3.0 fluorometer, size-checked on a Bioanalyzer 2100, and measured again with the KAPA Library Quantification kit. Every immunoSEQ 96-well plate was sequenced on a separate single-read 150-cycle Illumina NextSeq 550 flow cell. Turning to the authors' computational methods: Because the immunoSEQ output held only junctional sequences and lacked quality scores, the filtering could not match the filtering applied to full-length reads. Sequences were annotated with PyIR, a Python wrapper for IgBLAST v1.9, and V/J genes and CDR3 were assigned using IMGT germline references. Reads were filtered out if the reads had weak V/J assignments (E-value above 1e-6), no CDR3, stop codons, out-of-frame junctions, or ambiguous translated residues. A V3J clonotype was defined by an identical inferred V gene, J gene, and CDR3 amino acid sequence. Percentage overlap between repertoires was calculated by dividing the number of shared unique clonotypes by the size of the smaller repertoire. Three approaches were used to assess repertoire richness: RTK rarefaction, the Chao1 estimator, and Recon v2.1 estimates of unobserved clonotypes. The immuneACCESS repertoire file appears here via TCRdb, limited to in-frame rearrangements. These files lack a portion of the clones; in checked studies, under half of the deficit traces to unresolved V genes, and the cause of the others is not known. V, J and clone size reflect that table, while D and trimming were determined from the DNA. For this sample the table gives about 480,000 clones, of which 75% to 80% were detected only once. Jointly, the top ten make up around 12% of the sample.

The sequenced sample was PBMCs. This TCR came from a woman aged 40 to 55 in good health. Some clones in this sample may be carry-over from other donors' samples.

The CDR3 region: CASSLHRRDREFSNQPQHF. The DNA is TGTGCCAGCAGCCTCCACCGCCGGGACAGGGAATTTAGCAATCAGCCCCAGCATTTT. The rearranged segments are TRBV7-4 and TRBJ1-5; 9 central nucleotides agree with TRBD1. Trimming removed 5 bases from V and 0 bases from J; the gene matches leave 14 bases unexplained. Including cysteine and phenylalanine, the CDR3 has 19 amino acids. Only the CDR3 region is kept as DNA, spanning 57 bases read in frame from base 1. Per the germline V gene, SGHVT is the CDR1 and SQSDAQ is the CDR2.